This T cell receptor beta chain emerged from a study of post-analysis software for immune sequencing data. CDR3 length: 18 residues. Germline CDR1 reads SGHDN; CDR2 reads FVKESK. V was pared by 0 bases and J by 11 bases, with 19 bases of the junction left unmatched. Every TCR beta cDNA library bore unique molecular identifiers. In TCRdb, the PCR reads were re-called with MiXCR into one record per CDR3 protein. The sample holds a few hundred thousand distinct CDR3 sequences; approximately 38% are singletons and the top ten take around an eighth. Findings and limits, study-wide: There were a handful of TRBV segments more frequent in patients than controls, and TRBV5-6, TRBV5-1 and TRBV20-1 were among them.

On this clonotype itself: Its antigen is unidentified.

This chain uses TRBV14 with TRBJ2-5; 9 bases map to TRBD2. This receptor was obtained from a girl under 18 with multiple sclerosis. The sequencing input was blood. As DNA, the CDR3 is TGTGCCAGCAGCCAAGAATCCCCAGCCCCGGGACTAGCAAAGGAGCAGTACTTC. It specifies CASSQESPAPGLAKEQYF.